This T cell receptor beta chain derives from a study of CD8+ T cells in alopecia areata. V dropped 8 bases and J dropped 2 bases, with 14 bases sitting between them. This CDR3 has 14 residues. Germline assignment: CDR1 SGHAT and CDR2 FQNNGV. Extraction and reverse transcription of RNA yielded cDNA as the sequencing template. Profiled with immunoSEQ multiplex PCR; TCRdb holds only in-frame clones, not every one. The sample holds under 200,000 clones, under 70% seen once. This sample's treatment: oral pan-JAK inhibitor, 5-10 mg twice daily. The source material was CD4+ T cells sorted from blood, sampled at week 4, from a patient treated with tofacitinib. The gene calls are TRBV11-2 and TRBJ2-3; TRBD2 might be the D (5 bases). This receptor was obtained from a human donor with alopecia areata. In DNA form, the CDR3 reads TGTGCCAGCGTTCCACGGGGTTCCACAGATACGCAGTATTTT. Translated: CASVPRGSTDTQYF. The whole variable domain, filled in from reference TRBV11-2 and TRBJ2-3, reads EAGVAQSPRYKIIEKRQSVAFWCNPISGHATLYWYQQILGQGPKLLIQFQNNGVVDDSQLPKDRFSAERLKGVDSTLKIQPAKLEDSAVYLCASVPRGSTDTQYFGPGTRLTVL.